This TCR beta chain appears in the sequencing data of a study of blood T cells in healthy people across ages. The V segment lost 4 bases and the J segment 5 bases; nucleotides outside the gene matches: 8. Germline V lookup: CDR1 SGHRS, CDR2 YFSETQ. The CDR3 length is 14 residues. Total RNA extracted from each sample amounted to at least 5 micrograms. This clonotype was found a few times. As yet, its antigen is unknown. Study observations and caveats: Investigators treated diversity estimates from one million T cells as underestimates. In these data, TCR beta diversity tracked strongly with naive T cell percentage.

For the second PCR, which ran for about 7 to 11 cycles, a sample-barcoded 5' primer and a J-beta primer mix were used. A tag from a template-switch adaptor with 12 random nucleotides marked each cDNA molecule. Each CDR3 protein gets one entry after TCRdb re-called the 5' RACE reads with MiXCR. The sample shows around 1,500,000 distinct CDR3 sequences, over 25% of them seen only once. This chain connects TRBV5-1 to TRBJ2-5, with 7 bases aligning to TRBD1. Sequenced: blood. The source is a woman in her thirties in good health. The CDR3 DNA follows: TGCGCCAGCAGCCCAGCGGACAGGTGGGAGACCCAGTACTTC. Translating gives CASSPADRWETQYF.